The 30 T cell receptor beta chains given below trace back to one sample, sequenced in a study of STAT5B mutations in CD4+ large granular lymphocyte leukemia. Produced via immunoSEQ multiplex PCR; TCRdb's table is partial and in-frame only. The repertoire has more than 25,000 clones, around 80% of them found once; the top ten carry 5.5% to 7.5%. The material sequenced was CD4+ T cells from blood buffy coats. These receptors were collected from a human donor in good health.

This clone appeared a single time. This chain uses TRBV4-3 with TRBJ1-1, with a tentative D call TRBD1 (6 bases). Germline CDR1 reads LGHNA; CDR2 reads YSLEER. The V end was cut by 4 bases, the J end by 10 bases, with 22 bases between. This CDR3 has 15 residues. The CDR3 sequence is CASSRKVGGPFGAFF. In DNA form, the CDR3 reads TGCGCCAGCAGCCGGAAGGTCGGGGGGCCTTTTGGAGCTTTCTTT.

In nucleotides, the CDR3 is TGTGCCAGCAGCTCTCTAGGCCTCTCCTACAATGAGCAGTTCTTC. It translates to CASSSLGLSYNEQFF. The V call is TRBV7-2, the J call TRBJ2-1; no clear D. Per the germline V gene, CDR1 is SGHTA and CDR2 is FQGNSA. The CDR3 is 15 amino acids. The V gene lost 4 bases and the J gene lost 0 bases, with 10 bases spanning the gap.

This chain connects TRBV4-3 to TRBJ2-3, with 7 nucleotides matching TRBD2. The V and J ends lost 0 bases and 0 bases, in that order; junction bases with no gene match: 12. Germline assignment: CDR1 LGHNA and CDR2 YSLEER. The CDR3 sequence is 19 residues long. CDR3 DNA sequence: TGCGCCAGCAGCCAAGATGTCTGGGAGCGGGGAGATAGCACAGATACGCAGTATTTT. Its translation: CASSQDVWERGDSTDTQYF.

The rearrangement joins TRBV21-1 to TRBJ2-7; TRBD1, the table's D call, lacks a check against the DNA. TRBV21-1 is shown as a pseudogene. The CDR3 is made up of 15 amino acids. The DNA for the CDR3 is TGTGCCAGCAGCACGGACAGGGGTAATTTTTACGAGCAGTACGTC. Protein product: CASSTDRGNFYEQYV.

V and J are TRBV7-8 and TRBJ2-7; D remains unclear. Germline V lookup: CDR1 SGHVS, CDR2 FQNEAQ. The CDR3 covers 11 residues. Trimming took off 5 bases at V and 0 bases at J, with 2 bases between the two ends. DNA of the CDR3: TGTGCCAGCAGCCACTCCTACGAGCAGTACTTC. Amino acid sequence: CASSHSYEQYF.

This clone is a singleton in its sample. The chain links TRBV19 to TRBJ2-2; D ambiguous. The CDR3 runs to 14 residues. CDR1 and CDR2 (germline): LNHDA, SQIVND (reference sequence). Trimming stripped 3 bases from V and 1 base from J, with 6 bases between. The CDR3 protein is CASSILGNTGELFF. CDR3 in DNA: TGTGCCAGTAGTATCCTGGGGAACACCGGGGAGCTGTTTTTT.

The chain has TRBV6-5 and TRBJ1-4; D unclear. Trimming cost V 0 bases and J 3 bases, with 11 bases left between them. This CDR3 contains 16 residues. The germline gives CDR1 MNHEY, CDR2 SVGAGI. The chain's CDR3 is CASSYSNSMANEKLFF. Here the CDR3 DNA reads TGTGCCAGCAGTTACTCGAATTCTATGGCTAATGAAAAACTGTTTTTT.

This clone was counted once. V usage is TRBV7-2 and J usage is TRBJ2-1; D is perhaps TRBD2 (7 bases). V was trimmed by 2 bases and J by 7 bases, leaving 15 bases between them. Germline V gives CDR1 SGHTA, CDR2 FQGNSA. This CDR3 is built from 15 residues. The chain's CDR3 is CASSLMGGRVNEQFF. CDR3 in DNA: TGTGCCAGCAGCTTAATGGGGGGGCGGGTAAATGAGCAGTTCTTC.

The chain joins TRBV25-1 to TRBJ1-6; D unclear. Trimming shortened V by 4 bases and J by 8 bases, and 9 bases separated the two germline ends. The germline V gene has CDR1 MGHDK and CDR2 SYGVNS. This CDR3 is 13 amino acids long. CDR3 in amino acids: CASSARTDSPLHF. The CDR3 nucleotides read TGTGCCAGCAGTGCAAGAACGGATTCACCCCTCCACTTT. The full variable domain, with the rest looked up from reference TRBV25-1 and TRBJ1-6, is EADIYQTPRYLVIGTGKKITLECSQTMGHDKMYWYQQDPGMELHLIHYSYGVNSTEKGDLSSESTVSRIRTEHFPLTLESARPSHTSQYLCASSARTDSPLHFGNGTRLTVT.

The rearrangement joins TRBV27 to TRBJ1-6; 7 bases agree with TRBD1. CDR3 size: 17 residues. J gave up 9 bases and V 6 bases, and 17 bases lay outside the gene matches. The germline CDR1 and CDR2 sequences are MNHEY and SMNVEV (reference sequence). CDR3 DNA: TGTGCCAGCAGCAGCAGGGGGGACCTGATGTATGGTTCACCCCTCCACTTT. The encoded protein is CASSSRGDLMYGSPLHF.

This sequence joins TRBV10-3 and TRBJ2-3, with 9 positions matching TRBD2. Germline CDR1 ENHRY, CDR2 SYGVKD. V lost 8 bases to trimming and J lost 4 bases; unmatched junction nucleotides: 7. This CDR3 has 14 residues. The DNA of the CDR3 is TGTGCCATCGGCGCGCCTAGCGGGGCAGATACGCAGTATTTT. Amino acids: CAIGAPSGADTQYF.

The chain couples TRBV4-3 to TRBJ2-3, with 7 bases lining up with TRBD2. V shed 1 base and J 3 bases; nucleotides not matched to a gene: 4. In germline, CDR1 is LGHNA, CDR2 YSLEER. This CDR3 is 15 amino acids long. DNA for the CDR3: TGCGCCAGCAGCCAAGCGAGCGGGGAGACAGATACGCAGTATTTT. It specifies CASSQASGETDTQYF.

The rearrangement links TRBV18 to TRBJ1-1, with 7 bases matching TRBD1. The CDR3 has 13 residues. V lost 4 bases and J lost 3; bases outside the gene matches: 2. Per germline, CDR1 KGHSH and CDR2 LQKENI. CDR3 DNA sequence: TGTGCCAGCTCACAGGGGGCCCACACTGAAGCTTTCTTT. Translated, it gives CASSQGAHTEAFF.

This clone was counted a few times. CDR3 coding DNA: TGTGCCAGCAGCTTGACCGTTGGGGTCGGTGAAAAACTGTTTTTT. It codes for CASSLTVGVGEKLFF. This chain links TRBV7-9 with TRBJ1-4; D ambiguous. There are 15 residues in the CDR3. V was cut by 3 bases and J by 7 bases, with 15 bases left in between. CDR1 and CDR2 from the germline V gene are SEHNR and FQNEAQ (reference sequence).

The CDR3 region is CASSLPGGAATDTQYF. Here the CDR3 DNA reads TGTGCCAGCAGCCTGCCTGGGGGGGCTGCCACAGATACGCAGTATTTT. The chain is built from TRBV7-6 and TRBJ2-3, with a possible D match to TRBD2 (7 bases). Trimming stripped 5 bases from V and 2 bases from J, with 17 bases between. Germline lookup yields CDR1 SGHVS and CDR2 FNYEAQ. The CDR3 consists of 16 residues.

The chain joins TRBV6-1 to TRBJ2-5; 9 bases fit TRBD1. There are 14 residues in the CDR3. Germline V gene data show CDR1 as MNHNS and CDR2 as SASEGT. J gave up 4 bases and V 6 bases, and 6 bases lay outside the gene matches. CDR3 in amino acids: CASSRDRVVETQYF. CDR3 DNA: TGTGCCAGCAGCCGGGACAGGGTTGTAGAGACCCAGTACTTC.

This chain connects TRBV19 to TRBJ2-2; 9 bases line up with TRBD1. V shed 6 bases, J shed 5 bases, and the junction held 10 bases outside the gene matches. This CDR3 has 16 residues. Germline V gene data show CDR1 as LNHDA and CDR2 as SQIVND (reference sequence). The CDR3, as DNA: TGTGCCAGTAGCCCCCGGGACAGGGTTGGAACCGGGGAGCTGTTTTTT. This translates into CASSPRDRVGTGELFF.

The genes are TRBV7-9 and TRBJ1-1; 9 bases align to TRBD1. CDR1 and CDR2 from the germline V gene are SEHNR and FQNEAQ (reference sequence). The CDR3 spans 16 residues. The junction had 10 bases not matched to a gene; V was cut back by 3 bases and J by 5 bases. The CDR3 DNA reads as TGTGCCAGCAGCTTTTTGAGCGGGACAGGGCAAACTGAAGCTTTCTTT. Amino acids: CASSFLSGTGQTEAFF.

This clone came up a few times. The V and J genes are TRBV7-8 and TRBJ1-2, with D possibly TRBD1 on 6 matching bases. This CDR3 has 13 residues. Trimming cost V 0 bases and J 8 bases, with 10 bases left between them. Per the germline V gene, CDR1 is SGHVS and CDR2 is FQNEAQ. The CDR3 region is CASSLAGARGYTF. The CDR3 coding sequence is TGTGCCAGCAGCTTAGCGGGGGCGCGGGGCTACACCTTC.

This sequence joins TRBV4-3 and TRBJ2-3; 10 bases align to TRBD2. CDR3 size: 17 residues. The ends lost 4 bases at V and 4 bases at J; junction bases unmatched: 11. Looked up from germline, CDR1 is LGHNA and CDR2 is YSLEER. The CDR3 spells CASSRRRAGGPSDTQYF. DNA of the CDR3: TGCGCCAGCAGCCGCCGAAGAGCGGGGGGGCCGTCAGATACGCAGTATTTT.

The chain couples TRBV7-2 to TRBJ1-1; 7 bases fit TRBD1. Germline values: CDR1 SGHTA, CDR2 FQGNSA. The CDR3 spans 14 residues. The V segment lost 5 bases and the J segment 5 bases; nucleotides outside the gene matches: 8. The CDR3 region has the DNA TGTGCCAGCAGCAAAAGACAGGGTTTAACTGAAGCTTTCTTT. Translating it yields CASSKRQGLTEAFF.

The chain combines TRBV5-4 with TRBJ1-1, with TRBD1 identical over 10 bases. The length of the CDR3 is 15 residues. The junction had 6 bases not matched to a gene; V was cut back by 4 bases and J by 3 bases. Germline CDR1 SGHNT, CDR2 YYREEE (reference sequence). CDR3 in amino acids: CASSRQGAMDTEAFF. As DNA, the CDR3 is TGTGCCAGCAGCCGACAGGGGGCGATGGACACTGAAGCTTTCTTT.

Only one count was recorded for this clone. This rearrangement joins TRBV7-2 to TRBJ2-5; D call uncertain. Trimming shortened V by 3 bases and J by 7 bases, and 15 bases separated the two germline ends. Looked up from germline, CDR1 is SGHTA and CDR2 is FQGNSA. CDR3 length: 14 amino acids. CDR3 region: CASSLPSPDGTQYF. The CDR3 nucleotides are TGTGCCAGCAGCTTGCCAAGCCCGGACGGGACCCAGTACTTC.

J is TRBJ2-2 and V is TRBV7-2, with no clear D. V was trimmed by 3 bases and J by 6 bases, leaving 5 bases between them. The CDR3 sequence is 12 residues long. Germline V gene sequence: CDR1 SGHTA, CDR2 FQGNSA. The CDR3 bases are TGTGCCAGCAGCTTTTTCCCCGGGGAGCTGTTTTTT. It encodes CASSFFPGELFF.

This sequence joins TRBV7-9 and TRBJ1-2, with 12 bases aligning to TRBD1. CDR3 length equals 17 residues. V shed 3 bases, J shed 3 bases, and the junction held 8 bases outside the gene matches. Germline V CDR1 and CDR2: SEHNR, FQNEAQ (reference sequence). CDR3 sequence: CASSFVTGTGGDYGYTF. The CDR3 coding sequence is TGTGCCAGCAGCTTCGTCACCGGGACAGGGGGCGACTATGGCTACACCTTC.

CDR3 loop: CASSSGQGNSPLHF. CDR3 bases: TGCGCCAGCAGCTCCGGACAGGGGAATTCACCCCTCCACTTT. The chain is built from TRBV5-1 and TRBJ1-6, with TRBD1 matching 9 bases. J was trimmed by 7 bases and V by 3 bases; bases with no gene match: 2. The CDR3 is made up of 14 amino acids. The germline CDR1 and CDR2 sequences are SGHRS and YFSETQ.

V and J are TRBV21-1 and TRBJ2-6. TRBV21-1 is shown as a pseudogene. CDR3 length: 16 amino acids. The CDR3 DNA reads TGTGCCAGCATCTCCCTTTGTCGAACCGGGGCCAACGTCCTGACTTTC. Translated: CASISLCRTGANVLTF.

This chain connects TRBV7-9 to TRBJ1-1; D call uncertain. V was cut by 4 bases and J by 4 bases, with 7 bases left in between. Germline values: CDR1 SEHNR, CDR2 FQNEAQ (reference sequence). The CDR3 is 12 amino acids. This chain's CDR3 is CASSSLTTEAFF. CDR3 nucleotide sequence: TGTGCCAGCAGCTCCCTTACCACTGAAGCTTTCTTT. The full variable domain, rest sourced from reference TRBV7-9 and TRBJ1-1, is DTGVSQNPRHKITKRGQNVTFRCDPISEHNRLYWYRQTLGQGPEFLTYFQNEAQLEKSRLLSDRFSAERPKGSFSTLEIQRTEQGDSAMYLCASSSLTTEAFFGQGTRLTVV.

The chain has TRBV6-1 and TRBJ2-3; 9 bases agree with TRBD1. Germline CDR1 is MNHNS and CDR2 is SASEGT. CDR3 length: 13 amino acids. The junction had 3 bases not matched to a gene; V was cut back by 10 bases and J by 1 base. DNA of the CDR3: TGTGCCATGCGGACAGGGGGCACAGATACGCAGTATTTT. Translating it yields CAMRTGGTDTQYF.

The V and J genes are TRBV9 and TRBJ2-5, with D tentatively TRBD2 (6 bases). The ends were cut back, 0 bases at V and 0 bases at J, with 9 bases in the middle. In germline, CDR1 is SGDLS, CDR2 YYNGEE. There are 15 residues in the CDR3. The CDR3 region has the DNA TGTGCCAGCAGCGTAGGAGGAGGGTACCAAGAGACCCAGTACTTC. This codes for CASSVGGGYQETQYF.